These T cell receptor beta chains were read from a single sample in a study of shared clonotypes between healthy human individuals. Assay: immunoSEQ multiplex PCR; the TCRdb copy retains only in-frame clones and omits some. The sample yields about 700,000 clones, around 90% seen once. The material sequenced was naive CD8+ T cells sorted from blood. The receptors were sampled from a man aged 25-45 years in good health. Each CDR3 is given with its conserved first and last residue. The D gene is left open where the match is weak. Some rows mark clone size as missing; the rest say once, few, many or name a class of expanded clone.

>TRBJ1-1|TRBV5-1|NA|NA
TGCGCCAGCAGCCTATACGAACAGTTGAACACTGAAGCTTTCTTT
CASSLYEQLNTEAFF
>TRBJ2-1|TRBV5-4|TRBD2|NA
TGTGCCAGCAGCTTGGATATGGGACTAGCGGGAGGGCCCTCCTACAATGAGCAGTTCTTC
CASSLDMGLAGGPSYNEQFF
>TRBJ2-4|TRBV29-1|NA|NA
TGCAGCGTTGAACGGCAGGGTCTATTAGCCAAAAACATTCAGTACTTC
CSVERQGLLAKNIQYF
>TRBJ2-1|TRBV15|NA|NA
TGTGCCACCAGCAGAGAAGGCGGGAAGAACAATGAGCAGTTCTTC
CATSREGGKNNEQFF
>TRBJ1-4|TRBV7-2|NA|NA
TGTGCCAGCAGCTTATCTTGGGTGTCACCTGTCAGGGTTAATGAAAAACTGTTTTTT
CASSLSWVSPVRVNEKLFF
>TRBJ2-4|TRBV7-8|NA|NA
TGTGCCAGCAGCTCAGGGCTGGTCAAAAACATTCAGTACTTC
CASSSGLVKNIQYF
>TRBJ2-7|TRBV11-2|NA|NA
TGTGCCAGCAGCTTATCTGCGCGGGCCTCCTACGAGCAGTACTTC
CASSLSARASYEQYF
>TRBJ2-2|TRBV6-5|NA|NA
TGTGCCAGCAGTTACTCCGGCTTAGGGGAGCTGTTTTTT
CASSYSGLGELFF
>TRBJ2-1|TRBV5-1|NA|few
TGCGCCAGTCGGAGGGTAACCTACAATGAGCAGTTCTTC
CASRRVTYNEQFF
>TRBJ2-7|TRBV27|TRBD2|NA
TGTGCCAGCAGGGTGTTGGGTAGCGGGATCCATGAGCAGTACTTC
CASRVLGSGIHEQYF
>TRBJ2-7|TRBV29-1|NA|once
TGCAGCGTTGCGGAGAGCGGTTACGAGCAGTACTTC
CSVAESGYEQYF
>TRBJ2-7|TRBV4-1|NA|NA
TGCGCCAGCAGCCAAGAAAGCAGCTACGAGCAGTACTTC
CASSQESSYEQYF
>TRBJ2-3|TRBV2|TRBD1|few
TGTGCCAGCTTCGACAGGGTTCAGGCAGATACGCAGTATTTT
CASFDRVQADTQYF
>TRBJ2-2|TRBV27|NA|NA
TGTGCCAGCAGTTTAGAAGTAGCCGGGGAGCTGTTTTTT
CASSLEVAGELFF